These 12 T cell receptor beta chains share one sample of origin, sequenced in a study of T cell responses to AZD1222 COVID-19 vaccine. The repertoire was sequenced with immunoSEQ multiplex PCR; TCRdb's copy has only in-frame clones and lacks some. The top ten hold 1.5% to 2% of the sample, which has over 110,000 clones, 75% to 90% seen once. This specimen was peripheral blood, taken 28 days after the second AZD1222 dose. The receptors derive from an adult who received the AZD1222 COVID-19 vaccine.

This chain uses TRBV19 with TRBJ1-1; D gene unclear. Trimming took 1 base from V and 0 from J, leaving 9 bases between them. This CDR3 has 15 amino acids. CDR1 is LNHDA, CDR2 SQIVND, per germline (reference sequence). The CDR3 reads CASSIVGFMNTEAFF. The CDR3 nucleotides read TGTGCCAGTAGTATAGTCGGGTTCATGAACACTGAAGCTTTCTTT. Full variable domain (remainder filled in from reference TRBV19 and TRBJ1-1): DGGITQSPKYLFRKEGQNVTLSCEQNLNHDAMYWYRQDPGQGLRLIYYSQIVNDFQKGDIAEGYSVSREKKESFPLTVTSAQKNPTAFYLCASSIVGFMNTEAFFGQGTRLTVV.

V and J are TRBV11-2 and TRBJ1-1; a weak D match, TRBD1 (6 bases). Germline loops: CDR1 SGHAT, CDR2 FQNNGV. The CDR3 has 14 residues. V was trimmed by 7 bases and J by 1 base, leaving 13 bases between them. DNA for the CDR3: TGTGCCAGCAAGAGGACAGCCCAGAACACTGAAGCTTTCTTT. Translating gives CASKRTAQNTEAFF.

The gene calls are TRBV11-2 and TRBJ2-7; the match to TRBD2 covers 7 bases. Trimming took 4 bases from V and 4 from J; bases not matched to a gene: 10. Germline CDR1 SGHAT, CDR2 FQNNGV. CDR3 size: 15 residues. The CDR3 nucleotides read TGTGCCAGCAGCTCCGGGCCCTGGGGGGGTTACGAGCAGTACGTC. Protein sequence: CASSSGPWGGYEQYV.

The chain employs TRBV7-8 and TRBJ2-5, with 7 bases matching TRBD1. Trimming removed 5 bases from V and 1 base from J; junction bases left unmatched: 4. CDR3 length: 14 amino acids. The germline V gene encodes CDR1 SGHVS and CDR2 FQNEAQ. This CDR3 is CASSPGQTQETQYF. The CDR3, as DNA: TGTGCCAGCAGCCCGGGACAGACCCAAGAGACCCAGTACTTC.

This chain uses TRBV4-1 with TRBJ2-7; possible D gene TRBD1, 6 bases. This CDR3 is 14 amino acids long. Germline CDR1 and CDR2: MGHRA and YSYEKL. Trimming pared 2 bases from V and 2 bases from J, leaving 10 bases between. Written as DNA, the CDR3 is TGCGCCAGCAGCCAACCGGCAGGGGCCTACGAGCAGTACTTC. Amino acid sequence: CASSQPAGAYEQYF.

The J gene is TRBJ2-3, the V gene TRBV15; D unclear. Germline loops: CDR1 LNHNV, CDR2 YYDKDF (reference sequence). Trimming pared 0 bases from V and 6 bases from J, leaving 7 bases between. CDR3 length: 13 amino acids. CDR3 residues: CATSREGKDTQYF. CDR3 coding DNA: TGTGCCACCAGCAGAGAAGGGAAGGATACGCAGTATTTT.

The rearrangement uses TRBV9 and TRBJ1-6; 7 bases agree with TRBD1. Germline CDR1 and CDR2: SGDLS and YYNGEE. After removal of 2 bases from V and 9 bases from J, the junction contained 5 bases not matched to a gene. The CDR3 totals 14 residues. CDR3 DNA sequence: TGTGCCAGCAGCGTCCGGGACAGTGGTTCACCCCTCCACTTT. It is translated as CASSVRDSGSPLHF.

This chain connects TRBV6-6 to TRBJ2-1, with D tentatively TRBD2 (6 bases). The CDR3 is 11 amino acids. V was trimmed by 8 bases and J by 5 bases, leaving 7 bases between them. Germline V CDR1 and CDR2: MNHNY, SVGAGI (reference sequence). CDR3 amino acids: CASRGDNEQFF. The CDR3 coding sequence is TGTGCCAGCCGCGGGGACAATGAGCAGTTCTTC.

This chain connects TRBV19 to TRBJ1-5; maybe TRBD1 (5 bases). V was pared by 5 bases and J by 1 base, with 12 bases between. This CDR3 region has 15 residues. From germline, CDR1 is LNHDA and CDR2 SQIVND (reference sequence). CDR3: CASSFGQPSNQPQHF. DNA for the CDR3: TGTGCCAGTAGTTTTGGACAACCAAGCAATCAGCCCCAGCATTTT.

The chain couples TRBV5-4 to TRBJ1-5; D is uncertain. There are 14 residues in the CDR3. The germline gives CDR1 SGHNT, CDR2 YYREEE (reference sequence). V dropped 1 base and J dropped 0 bases, with 5 bases sitting between them. CDR3 DNA: TGTGCCAGCAGCTTGAGCGGTAGCAATCAGCCCCAGCATTTT. The encoded protein is CASSLSGSNQPQHF.

The table lists this clone with a few counts. The gene calls are TRBV12-3 or TRBV12-4 and TRBJ1-1; no definite D call. This CDR3 has 13 amino acids. Trimming removed 5 bases from V and 1 base from J, with 8 bases in between. This CDR3 is CASSPLSNTEAFF. In DNA, the CDR3 is TGTGCCAGCAGTCCCCTTTCGAACACTGAAGCTTTCTTT.

V and J are TRBV3-1 (or the pseudogene TRBV3-2) and TRBJ2-3; the D is unclear. Germline lookup yields CDR1 LGHDT and CDR2 YNNKEL (reference sequence). The CDR3 contains 17 residues. Trimming cost V 3 bases and J 5 bases, with 21 bases left between them. The CDR3 bases are TGTGCCAGCAGCCATTATGGTTCGGCGCCGGTAGGAGATACGCAGTATTTT. Protein product: CASSHYGSAPVGDTQYF.